The T cell receptor (beta chain) under discussion was sequenced for a study of beta chain features in type 1 diabetes. This clone was observed a handful of times. Its antigen remains unidentified. V lost 1 base and J 3 bases, leaving 13 bases between the germline ends. CDR1 and CDR2 (germline): SEHNR, FQNEAQ (reference sequence). The CDR3 totals 15 residues. Study-wide results and caveats: Shorter TCRB CDR3s, moderately but significantly so, were found in Type 1 diabetes patients in all four CD4+ subsets.

Every donor provided one heparinised blood draw, which averaged about 120 mL. The sequenced template was cDNA made from the entire isolated RNA. Clones were read by immunoSEQ multiplex PCR, and TCRdb kept only the in-frame ones, dropping some. The sample has a few hundred thousand clones, more than 15% seen once. The chain couples TRBV7-9 to TRBJ2-7; possibly TRBD2 for D (6 bases). The sequence was collected from a man younger than 45 with type 1 diabetes. Material for sequencing was naive CD4+ T cells from blood. This CDR3 reads CASSLGLGGSYEQYF. CDR3 nucleotide sequence: TGTGCCAGCAGCTTAGGATTAGGAGGGAGCTACGAGCAGTACTTC.